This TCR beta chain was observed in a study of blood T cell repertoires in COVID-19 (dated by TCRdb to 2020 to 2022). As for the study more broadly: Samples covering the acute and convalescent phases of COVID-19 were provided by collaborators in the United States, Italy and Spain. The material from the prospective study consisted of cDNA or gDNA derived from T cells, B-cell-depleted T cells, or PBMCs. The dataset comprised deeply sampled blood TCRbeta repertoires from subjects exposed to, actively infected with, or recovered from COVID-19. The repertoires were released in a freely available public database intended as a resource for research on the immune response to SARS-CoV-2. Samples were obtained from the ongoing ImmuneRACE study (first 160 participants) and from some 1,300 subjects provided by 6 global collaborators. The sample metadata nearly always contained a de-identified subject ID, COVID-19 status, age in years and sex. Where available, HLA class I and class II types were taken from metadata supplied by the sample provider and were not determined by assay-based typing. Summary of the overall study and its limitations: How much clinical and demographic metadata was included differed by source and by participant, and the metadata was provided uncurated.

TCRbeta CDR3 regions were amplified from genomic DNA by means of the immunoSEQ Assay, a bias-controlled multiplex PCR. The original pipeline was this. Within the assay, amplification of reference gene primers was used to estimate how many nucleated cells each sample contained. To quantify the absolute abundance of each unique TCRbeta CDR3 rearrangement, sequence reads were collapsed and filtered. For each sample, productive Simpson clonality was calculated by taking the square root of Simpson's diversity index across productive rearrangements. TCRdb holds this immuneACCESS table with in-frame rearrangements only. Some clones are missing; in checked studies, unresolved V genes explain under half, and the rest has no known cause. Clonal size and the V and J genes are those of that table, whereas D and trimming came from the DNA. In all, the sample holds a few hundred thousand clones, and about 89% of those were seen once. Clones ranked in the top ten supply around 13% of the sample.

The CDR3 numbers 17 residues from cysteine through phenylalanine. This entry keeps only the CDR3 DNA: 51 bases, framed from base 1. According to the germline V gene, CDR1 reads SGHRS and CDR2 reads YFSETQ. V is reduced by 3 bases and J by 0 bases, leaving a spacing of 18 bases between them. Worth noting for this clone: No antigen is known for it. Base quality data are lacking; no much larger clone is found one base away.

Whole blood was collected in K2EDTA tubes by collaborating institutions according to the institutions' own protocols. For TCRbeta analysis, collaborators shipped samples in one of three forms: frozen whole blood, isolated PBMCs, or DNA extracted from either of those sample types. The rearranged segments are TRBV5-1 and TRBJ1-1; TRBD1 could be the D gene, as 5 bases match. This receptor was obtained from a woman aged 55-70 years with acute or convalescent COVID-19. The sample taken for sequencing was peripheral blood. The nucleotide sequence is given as TGCGCCAGCAGCTCCCCAAGCGGGGGATTTGTGAACACTGAAGCTTTCTTT. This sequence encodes CASSSPSGGFVNTEAFF.